This T cell receptor (beta chain) was captured in a study of CD8 T cells in ankylosing spondylitis. Study-wide points: Those disease-linked clones were CD8+; they were also relatively rare in peripheral blood.

Making the TCR beta libraries involved quantitative 5'-RACE with molecular barcodes. From the 5' RACE reads, TCRdb called clonotypes with MiXCR, one entry per CDR3 protein. The sample holds some 150,000 distinct CDR3 sequences; 9.5% to 12% are singletons and the top ten take 4.1%. This clonotype was counted at least ten times. Antigen specificity is unknown. Germline CDR1 is WNHNN and CDR2 is SYGVQD (reference sequence). The CDR3 has 13 amino acids. V shed 8 bases and J shed 1 base, with 10 bases lying between them. Sequencing used blood, either unsorted or a sorted T cell fraction (not recorded which). The receptor comes from a female donor with ankylosing spondylitis or in good health (not recorded which). V gene TRBV10-1 combines with J gene TRBJ2-3; TRBD2 is a possible D gene (5 bases). The chain's CDR3 is CASGAEGTDTQYF. The DNA of the CDR3 is TGCGCCAGCGGAGCGGAGGGCACAGATACGCAGTATTTT.